This T cell receptor beta chain was recorded in a study of T cell clonality in common variable immunodeficiency. General study findings and limits: Reportedly, TCR beta sequences from common variable immunodeficiency showed fewer deletions and N-nucleotide insertions. Authors noted CVID clonality's cause needs subpopulation repertoire sequencing. CVID subjects had higher TCRbeta clonality than healthy controls, most marked in about a third.

For at least one year, all CVID subjects received replacement immunoglobulin. On this clone: Antigen: not known. The observed sequence ends 3 residues before the CDR3 terminus, with the missing tail filled in from the germline J gene.

Germline V CDR1 and CDR2: SNHLY, FYNNEI. CDR3 size: 12 residues. The protocol was immunoSEQ multiplex PCR, while the TCRdb copy is restricted to in-frame clones and leaves out a portion. Sampling found 25,000 to 30,000 clones, none seen once. V gene TRBV2 combines with J gene TRBJ1-1; the match to TRBD1 covers 8 bases. Sequenced input: peripheral blood mononuclear cells. The clonotype originates from a human donor with common variable immunodeficiency. This chain's CDR3 is CASSEGRQGAFF. The CDR3 bases that were read are TGTGCCAGCAGTGAGGGGCGACAGGGG.